This TCR beta chain was documented in a study of OX40 agonist ivuxolimab in advanced cancers. About this clone: Its antigen is still unknown.

TCRdb's table, derived via immunoSEQ multiplex PCR, lists solely in-frame clones and lacks some. The data contain 85,000 to 100,000 clones, 90% to 95% of them singletons. V lost 5 bases to trimming and J lost 0 bases, with 16 bases between them. Germline CDR1 reads SGHVS; CDR2 reads FQNEAQ. The CDR3 contains 16 residues. Study-wide results and limits: Fewer expanded clones were found on average in CD4+ than in CD8+ T cells.

This specimen consisted of CD4+ or CD8+ T cells sorted from blood, obtained in a trial of the OX40 agonist ivuxolimab. The chain couples TRBV7-8 to TRBJ1-1; possibly TRBD1 for D (6 bases). The sequence came from an adult with an advanced solid tumor such as melanoma, head and neck, liver or kidney cancer. The DNA for the CDR3 is TGTGCCAGCAGCACATTGAGGACAGCCTTGAACACTGAAGCTTTCTTT. It specifies CASSTLRTALNTEAFF.